This T cell receptor beta chain was captured in a study of cytomegalovirus exposure and HLA in healthy donors (dated 2017 in TCRdb). Concerning the study at large: An earlier analysis of roughly 570 of the donors reported 276 Gb of sequence data and approximately 120 million unique TCR beta sequences obtained from some 170 million T cells. An early release covering roughly 600 HLA-typed donors comprised 250 to 350 gigabases of sequencing data and approximately 85 million unique TCR sequences. Among the roughly 400 genotyped donors, around 81% belonged to the genetic ancestry cluster associated with self-reported Caucasian donors. The aim of the study was to test whether cataloging public T cell receptors could identify signatures of past pathogen exposure. The T cell repertoires of around 670 subjects were profiled by immunosequencing and related to cytomegalovirus serostatus. In addition to the first cohort of 666 subjects, a separate validation cohort of approximately 120 different subjects was used. To predict cytomegalovirus infection status, the study brought together high-throughput TCR immunosequencing, statistical association of individual TCRs with disease status, and machine learning. A later analysis re-analyzed previously published TCR beta repertoires from hundreds of donors and added high-resolution HLA genotyping to study TCR occurrence patterns. In the later analysis, no new phenotypic data were used to find candidate immune exposures; instead, reliance was placed on TCR beta sequences and their occurrence across donors. In an earlier analysis of roughly 580 of the donors, high-throughput TCR beta sequencing was used to judge whether each TCR beta V gene segment behaved as functional or pseudogenic. Alongside the repertoire data, information on donor age, sex, ethnicity and CMV serostatus was compiled. A later genetic analysis took genome-wide SNP genotypes for about three fifths of the 666 donors and used that subset as a discovery cohort. All discovery cohort repertoires had been generated on a single sequencing platform. HLA typing included class I and class II loci at four-digit resolution. The number of typed donors differed by locus: about 620-630 for A, B, C, DRB1 and DQB1; approximately 520 for DQA1; some 610 for DPA1; and about 450 for DPB1. Because of strong linkage in the cohort, five DR-DQ haplotypes were treated as single units for association and clustering. On average, roughly 240,000 unique TCR beta nucleotide sequences were sequenced per donor among about 400 genotyped donors of the cohort, with 15% to 20% of those sequences being non-productive. Results and caveats for the whole study, not just this receptor: A later genetic analysis reported fewer N-insertions in productive TCRs among donors in an Asian-associated ancestry cluster than the roughly 700-donor mean. A further reported finding was that TCR beta sequences accurately predicted the HLA-A and HLA-B alleles for most subjects in the first cohort. Compared with equally common non-associated chains, HLA-associated TCR beta chains in a later analysis were more clonally expanded and had lower generation probabilities. CMV serostatus was the only immune exposure information available for the cohort. Because counts were too low, roughly 17 rarely observed V segments, including chromosome 9 orphons, were left out of the earlier analysis of roughly 600 of the donors. A cluster of highly shared sequence variants was judged likely to represent a technical artifact of the sequencing pipeline. According to the authors, the approach could potentially be generalized to other disease states and immunological phenotypes. In both the original and validation cohorts, the classifier was reported to diagnose cytomegalovirus status with high specificity and sensitivity. In this cohort, only TCR beta chains were sequenced, and detectable features were limited by the absence of alpha or paired-chain data. When HLA alleles, especially DR and DQ, strongly co-occurred, TCR associations were difficult to assign to individual alleles. In a later analysis, most CMV-associated TCR beta chains were found to appear HLA-restricted, with HLA associations seemingly driven largely by CMV exposure. The study listed around 160 TCR beta chains as associated with cytomegalovirus. In a later analysis, the rate of TCR association differed among HLA loci, with DRB1 alleles having the most associated TCRs and HLA-C alleles having the fewest. Correlated functional status among segregating V segments might reflect linkage disequilibrium, but an unknown experimental factor could not be ruled out. A few of the identified cytomegalovirus-associated TCR beta chains were confirmed in vitro to be specific for cytomegalovirus antigens. Because HLA typing was missing for some donors at each locus, association tests included only the typed subset. An earlier analysis of several hundred of the donors showed that most TCR beta V segments appeared in productive rearrangements either about 90% or about 30% of the time, which broadly matched IMGT annotations. According to a later analysis, parvovirus B19, influenza, CMV and Epstein-Barr virus appeared linked to several top co-occurrence clusters. The presence/absence analyses assumed that sequencing depth was roughly uniform across donors, and that assumption may not be true. At a false discovery rate of 0.05, a later analysis linked roughly 17,000 TCR beta sequences to specific HLA alleles. Most TCR sequences were seen in very few donors, while some public TCRs were found in many individuals. V-gene and J-gene trimming of TCR beta chains was associated with a missense DCLRE1C variant in a later genetic analysis, and the association was replicated in an independent cohort.

The cohort was made up of about 670 healthy bone marrow donors. Cohort members were all nominally healthy when sampled, although unrecorded immune exposures were likely present. The donor tested CMV seropositive and was one of the 289 seropositive cohort members. A peripheral blood sample was provided by each donor, and peripheral blood mononuclear cells were used for TCR beta sequencing. Genomic DNA was extracted from the blood cell samples with the Qiagen DNeasy Blood Extraction Kit. Library preparation was by the immunoSEQ multiplex PCR assay. For the multiplex PCR, a mixture combining 60 forward primers for TCR Vbeta segments and 13 reverse primers for TCR Jbeta segments was used. The CDR3 region of rearranged TCR beta genes was amplified from genomic DNA by a multiplex PCR assay. The Illumina HiSeq System was used to sequence the amplified TCR beta libraries as 87-base-pair reads. The authors' pipeline ran thus. Across the 500 to 700 repertoires, a later analysis counted about 81 million unique TCR beta chains, roughly 11 million of which were shared by at least two donors. A nearest-neighbor algorithm error-corrected the raw reads and collapsed the reads into unique sequences, merging closely related sequences to remove PCR and sequencing errors. Alignment of CDR3 sequences to IMGT reference sequences was used to assign V, D and J gene segments. For a sequence to be retained, at least a six-nucleotide match to both a V gene segment and a J gene segment was required. Rearrangements were called productive when the CDR3 lacked stop codons and stayed in frame with V and J; all others were non-productive. Following IMGT convention, CDR3 was defined as the stretch from the second conserved V-encoded cysteine up to the conserved J-encoded phenylalanine. In an earlier analysis of around 570 of the donors, sequences lacking an unambiguous match to a single V gene segment were excluded. An earlier analysis of some 610 of the donors called V segments functional above 56.7% productive rearrangements and segregating when the between-donor standard deviation exceeded 5%. A statistical classification framework was developed to diagnose cytomegalovirus status using the catalog of TCR beta chain sequences. In a later analysis, TCR nucleotide sequences were compared against IMGT/GENE-DB human TR gene sequences so that V and J genes could be assigned. Using the TCRdist pipeline, a later analysis assigned CDR3 sequences along with most-parsimonious VDJ recombination scenarios. In a later analysis, each TCR beta chain was defined by its CDR3 amino acid sequence together with its V-gene family, and reads without a unique V-gene family were excluded. In a later analysis, approximately 640 highly shared, low-generation-probability nucleotide sequences were removed to address suspected cross-contamination and a sequencing artifact. For each public chain, a later analysis derived a clonal expansion index from normalized ranks of inferred template counts within each repertoire. In a later analysis, generation probabilities were computed with a VDJ recombination model fitted to out-of-frame rearrangements, and the resulting probabilities were checked against IGoR. In a later analysis, TCR-TCR, TCR-HLA and TCR-CMV co-occurrence was scored with hypergeometric tests, and a repertoire-size bias correction was applied to TCR pairs. To estimate false discovery rates, a later analysis permuted the HLA or CMV assignments 20 times. A later analysis grouped co-occurring TCRs with DBSCAN, adding TCRdist sequence similarity when clustering within HLA-allele-positive subsets. Co-occurrence clustering excluded repertoires with fewer than 30,000 or more than 120,000 public chains, plus five with anomalous nucleotide sharing. The source is immuneACCESS, and TCRdb retained only in-frame sequences with V and J called. Part of the clones is not carried over; for the studies checked, unresolved V genes explain less than half of this, and the remainder is unexplained. V and J calls and clone size are given by that table; D and trimming were obtained from the DNA. The sample has approximately 150,000 clones on record, approximately 77% of them singletons. The ten largest clones capture 7.4% of the sample.

Note on this clone: Its target antigen remains unknown. Base-call qualities are not available, and no considerably larger clone is one nucleotide away.

This receptor was obtained from a male donor in good health and CMV-seropositive. Sequencing was done on a sample of PBMCs.

The CDR3 region reads CASRWGGMEAFF. The nucleotides read TGTGCCAGCAGGTGGGGGGGGATGGAAGCTTTCTTT. The rearranged segments are TRBV13 and TRBJ1-1; the D gene is perhaps TRBD1, on 5 matching bases. The germline ends are 13 bases apart after V is trimmed by 6 bases and J by 8 bases. CDR1 and CDR2 are drawn from the germline V gene (reference sequence): PRHDT, FYEKMQ. The CDR3 starts with the cysteine, ends with the phenylalanine, and has 12 residues. The entry retains the CDR3 DNA only, 36 bases that are in frame from base 1.